The rows below give T cell receptor beta chains drawn from one sample of a study of CD8+ T cells in alopecia areata. Profiled with immunoSEQ multiplex PCR; TCRdb holds only in-frame clones, not every one. The data show roughly 120,000 clones, 55% to 65% seen once. Input material: CD4+ T cells sorted from blood. Source of these receptors: a human donor in good health. The conserved cysteine and the conserved F or W are not part of the CDR3 here. D genes are given only for firm matches.

V	J	D	CDR3
TRBV7-9	TRBJ2-4	.	ASSLFSQVKAKNIQY
TRBV18	TRBJ1-5	.	ASSPNRAIRSNQPQH
TRBV6-6	TRBJ2-3	TRBD2	ASVAGGSTDTQY
TRBV4-1	TRBJ1-2	.	ASSQGQGPNYGYT
TRBV30	TRBJ2-5	.	AWSSGAPQETQY
TRBV5-1	TRBJ2-2	TRBD2	ASSYLAGNTGELF
TRBV29-1	TRBJ1-2	.	SVPRGGDGYT
TRBV15	TRBJ1-5	.	ATSNALTNQPQH
TRBV27	TRBJ1-2	.	ASSSGYYGYT
TRBV7-9	TRBJ1-5	TRBD1	ASGPGDRGLQPQH
TRBV29-1	TRBJ1-1	TRBD1	SGRTGGPGTEAF
TRBV30	TRBJ2-7	.	AWSVGTVYEQY
TRBV25-1	TRBJ2-5	.	ASSDAAQGRPLETQY
TRBV29-1	TRBJ2-5	.	SVAKAEETQY
TRBV5-1	TRBJ1-1	.	ASSYDRLNTEAF
TRBV4-1	TRBJ1-3	.	ASNNRVSGNTIY